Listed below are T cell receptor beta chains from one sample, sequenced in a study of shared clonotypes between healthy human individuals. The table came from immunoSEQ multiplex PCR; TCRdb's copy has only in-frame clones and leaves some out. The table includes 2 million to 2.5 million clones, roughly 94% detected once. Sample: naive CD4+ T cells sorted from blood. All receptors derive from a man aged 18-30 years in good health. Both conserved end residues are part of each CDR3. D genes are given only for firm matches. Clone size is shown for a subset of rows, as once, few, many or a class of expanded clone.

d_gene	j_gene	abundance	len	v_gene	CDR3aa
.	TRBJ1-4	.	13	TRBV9	CASSVGENEKLFF
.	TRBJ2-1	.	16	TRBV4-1	CASSQDLQVTYNEQFF
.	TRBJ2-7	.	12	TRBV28	CASSLSLPEQYF
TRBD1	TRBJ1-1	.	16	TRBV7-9	CASSLGDRGPYTEAFF
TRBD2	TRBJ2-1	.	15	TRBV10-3	CAITRSSGRANEQFF
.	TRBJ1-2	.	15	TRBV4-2	CASSSKDRENYGYTF
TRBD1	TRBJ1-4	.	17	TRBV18	CASSPAKDRGANEKLFF
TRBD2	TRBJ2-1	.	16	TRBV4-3	CASSQGRASPYNEQFF
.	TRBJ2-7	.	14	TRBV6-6	CASSYSSGFYEQYF
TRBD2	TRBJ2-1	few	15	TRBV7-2	CASSLGLAVYNEQFF
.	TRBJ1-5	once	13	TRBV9	CASGRDNNQPQHF
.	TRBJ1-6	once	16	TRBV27	CASIPRGALLNSPLHF
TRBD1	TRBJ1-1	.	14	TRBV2	CASSEYRGATEAFF
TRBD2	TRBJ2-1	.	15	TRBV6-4	CASSVTSGDYNEQFF
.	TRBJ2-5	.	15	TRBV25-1	CASSSLGQTQETQYF
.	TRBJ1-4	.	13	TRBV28	CASSLGYNEKLFF
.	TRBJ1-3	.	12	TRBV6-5	CASTSSGNTIYF
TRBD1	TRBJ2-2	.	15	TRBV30	CAWTRDRGSAGELFF
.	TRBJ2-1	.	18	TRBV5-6	CASSLFLTAADIYNEQFF
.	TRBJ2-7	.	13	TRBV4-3	CASSQGLPGEQYF
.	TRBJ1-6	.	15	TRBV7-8	CASSLEAGVNSPLHF
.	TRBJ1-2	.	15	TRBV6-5	CASSYSGLPNYGYTF
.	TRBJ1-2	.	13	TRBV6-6	CASSYSWLSGYTF
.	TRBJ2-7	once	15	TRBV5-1	CASQQSGASSYEQYF
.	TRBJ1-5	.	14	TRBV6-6	CASSYADGNQPQHF
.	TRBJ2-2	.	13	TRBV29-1	CSVDRGYTGELFF
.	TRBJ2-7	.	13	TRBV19	CASSIQATYEQYF
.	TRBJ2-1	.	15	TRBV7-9	CASSLAGGWYNEQFF
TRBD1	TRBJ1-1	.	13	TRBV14	CASSLQGATEAFF
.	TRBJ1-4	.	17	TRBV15	CATSDDLSTGRMKVLFF
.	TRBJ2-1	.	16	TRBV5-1	CASTPRQASSYNEQFF
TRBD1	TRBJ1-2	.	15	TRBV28	CASSFRDRDAYGYTF
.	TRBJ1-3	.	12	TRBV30	CAWSTNGNTIYF
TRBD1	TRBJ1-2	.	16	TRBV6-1	CASSKAGTARNYGYTF
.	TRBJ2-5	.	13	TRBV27	CASRRSVGETQYF
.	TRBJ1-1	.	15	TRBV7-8	CASSLGAGKFTEAFF
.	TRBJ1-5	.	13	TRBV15	CATSRGGFQPQHF
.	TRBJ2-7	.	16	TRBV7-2	CASSLGSHRSGYEQYF
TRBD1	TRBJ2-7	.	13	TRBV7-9	CASSRTGAHEQYF
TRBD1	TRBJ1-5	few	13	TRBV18	CASSRQGNQPQHF
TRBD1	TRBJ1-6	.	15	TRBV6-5	CASSYNGQGLGTLHF
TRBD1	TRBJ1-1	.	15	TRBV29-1	CSVEGDSRVNTEAFF
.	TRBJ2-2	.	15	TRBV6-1	CASSDGYKNTGELFF
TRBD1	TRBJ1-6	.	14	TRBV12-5	CASGPDRGNSPLHF
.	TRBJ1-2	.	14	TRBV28	CASREETVNYGYTF
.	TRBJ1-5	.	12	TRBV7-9	CASCQDQQPQHF
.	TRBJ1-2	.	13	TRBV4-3	CASSQPGAGGYTF